Shown below are 27 T cell receptor beta chains from a single sample sequenced in a study of T cells in Graves' hyperthyroidism and ophthalmopathy. Researchers took RNA transcripts and amplified the TCR beta CDR3 regions from them. During a first-round RT-PCR of the TCR CDR3, the HTBI primer set was used. MiXCR was run by TCRdb on the multiplex PCR reads, yielding one entry per CDR3 protein. The table shows hundreds of thousands of distinct CDR3 sequences, with around 15% occurring only once. The sample comprised blood. The receptor source for this set is a woman aged 60-70 years with Graves' ophthalmopathy.

DNA for the CDR3: TGCGCCAGCAGCTTCGGACTAGCGGGGGACCGTAACAATGAGCAGTTCTTC. It specifies CASSFGLAGDRNNEQFF. This sequence joins TRBV5-1 and TRBJ2-1, with 13 positions matching TRBD2. The CDR3 contains 17 residues. After removal of 2 bases from V and 5 bases from J, the junction contained 7 bases not matched to a gene. Per the germline V gene, CDR1 is SGHRS and CDR2 is YFSETQ.

The table lists this clonotype with a few counts. The chain combines TRBV12-3 or TRBV12-4 with TRBJ2-4; 7 positions match TRBD1. After removal of 4 bases from V and 1 base from J, the junction contained 1 base not matched to a gene. This CDR3 is built from 14 residues. CDR3 protein: CASSSQGAKNIQYF. The DNA of the CDR3 is TGTGCCAGCAGTTCACAGGGGGCCAAAAACATTCAGTACTTC.

The table lists this clonotype with a few counts. V usage is TRBV5-8 and J usage is TRBJ1-5; no definite D call. This CDR3 is built from 14 residues. Trimming stripped 0 bases from V and 3 bases from J, with 7 bases between. Germline V gene data show CDR1 as SGHTS and CDR2 as YDEGEE. CDR3 sequence (DNA): TGTGCCAGCAGCTTGGCGGGATACAATCAGCCCCAGCATTTT. This encodes CASSLAGYNQPQHF. Based on the CDR3 plus reference TRBV5-8 and TRBJ1-5, the full variable domain is EAGVTQSPTHLIKTRGQQATLRCSPISGHTSVYWYQQALGLGLQFLLWYDEGEERNRGNFPPRFSGRQFPNYSSELNVNALELEDSALYLCASSLAGYNQPQHFGDGTRLSIL.

In this sample, this clonotype turned up many times. The genes are TRBV28 and TRBJ2-4; no clear D gene. The V gene's germline CDR1 is MDHEN and CDR2 SYDVKM. The CDR3 spans 12 residues. V was trimmed by 4 bases and J by 7 bases, leaving 8 bases between them. CDR3: CASSSPRNIQYF. CDR3 in DNA: TGTGCCAGCAGTTCCCCCAGGAACATTCAGTACTTC.

This chain uses TRBV24-1 with TRBJ2-3, with 7 bases fitting TRBD1. Per the germline V gene, CDR1 is KGHDR and CDR2 is SFDVKD. J lost 1 base, V lost 1 base, and 10 bases had no gene match. This CDR3 spans 18 amino acids. The CDR3 loop is CATSDFKDRAIGTDTQYF. The CDR3 nucleotides are TGTGCCACCAGTGATTTTAAAGACAGGGCCATCGGCACAGATACGCAGTATTTT.

This clonotype was counted many times. The chain joins TRBV15 to TRBJ2-5; TRBD1 matches at 9 bases. The CDR3 is 15 amino acids. Trimming took 0 bases from V and 5 from J; bases not matched to a gene: 4. CDR1 and CDR2 (germline): LNHNV, YYDKDF (reference sequence). The DNA for the CDR3 is TGTGCCACCAGCAGAGAGGGACAGGGTCCGGAGACCCAGTACTTC. This translates into CATSREGQGPETQYF. Filled out from reference TRBV15 and TRBJ2-5, the complete variable domain reads DAMVIQNPRYQVTQFGKPVTLSCSQTLNHNVMYWYQQKSSQAPKLLFHYYDKDFNNEADTPDNFQSRRPNTSFCFLDIRSPGLGDTAMYLCATSREGQGPETQYFGPGTRLLVL.

The CDR3 DNA reads TGTGCCAGCAGCTTCCAAGGGGGGAGACCTGGAAACACCATATATTTT. The encoded protein is CASSFQGGRPGNTIYF. V and J are TRBV5-4 and TRBJ1-3; TRBD1 might be the D (6 bases). There are 16 residues in the CDR3. The germline V and J ends were trimmed by 2 bases and 2 bases, with 14 bases remaining between them. Germline V gives CDR1 SGHNT, CDR2 YYREEE (reference sequence).

At least ten counts were recorded for this clonotype. J is TRBJ1-2 and V is TRBV6-1, with 8 bases that match TRBD1. With 7 bases clipped from V and 6 bases from J, the junction kept 10 bases outside the gene matches. This CDR3 has 14 amino acids. In germline, CDR1 is MNHNS, CDR2 SASEGT. The CDR3 region is CASTARQGRNGYTF. The DNA of the CDR3 is TGTGCCAGCACCGCCCGACAGGGGAGAAATGGCTACACCTTC.

The chain is built from TRBV11-2 and TRBJ2-7, with 11 bases fitting TRBD2. J lost 4 bases, V lost 4 bases, and 9 bases had no gene match. CDR1 is SGHAT, CDR2 FQNNGV, per germline. The CDR3 totals 16 residues. The CDR3 DNA is TGTGCCAGCAGCTCAGTAGGGACTAGCGGCCGTTACGAGCAGTACTTC. As protein: CASSSVGTSGRYEQYF. Full variable domain (missing parts from reference TRBV11-2 and TRBJ2-7): EAGVAQSPRYKIIEKRQSVAFWCNPISGHATLYWYQQILGQGPKLLIQFQNNGVVDDSQLPKDRFSAERLKGVDSTLKIQPAKLEDSAVYLCASSSVGTSGRYEQYFGPGTRLTVT.

This clonotype was observed at least ten times. This chain links TRBV2 with TRBJ2-1; D perhaps matches TRBD2 (6 bases). Germline values: CDR1 SNHLY, CDR2 FYNNEI. V was trimmed by 6 bases and J by 0 bases, leaving 9 bases between them. This CDR3 is built from 14 residues. CDR3 in DNA: TGTGCCAGCAGGATGGGGGGCTCCTACAATGAGCAGTTCTTC. It yields the protein CASRMGGSYNEQFF. Drawing the rest from reference TRBV2 and TRBJ2-1, the complete variable domain is EPEVTQTPSHQVTQMGQEVILRCVPISNHLYFYWYRQILGQKVEFLVSFYNNEISEKSEIFDDQFSVERPDGSNFTLKIRSTKLEDSAMYFCASRMGGSYNEQFFGPGTRLTVL.

Note on this clonotype: Because it lacks the conserved phenylalanine or tryptophan at the end, this CDR3 is likely a read error. The rearrangement joins TRBV4-1 to TRBJ1-1; TRBD1 agrees at 11 bases. CDR1 MGHRA and CDR2 YSYEKL come from the germline V gene. After removal of 4 bases from V and 1 base from J, the junction contained 8 bases not matched to a gene. This CDR3 comprises 17 residues. This CDR3 is CASSRAGTGGRNTEAFL. For the CDR3, the DNA is TGCGCCAGCAGCCGAGCCGGGACAGGGGGAAGGAACACTGAAGCTTTCCTT.

This chain links TRBV15 with TRBJ2-7; a weak D match, TRBD2 (6 bases). Trimming took off 1 base at V and 6 bases at J, with 10 bases between the two ends. The CDR3 has 13 residues. CDR1 is LNHNV, CDR2 YYDKDF, per germline (reference sequence). The CDR3 spells CATSRAGTGEQYF. In nucleotides, the CDR3 is TGTGCCACCAGCAGAGCTGGGACTGGCGAGCAGTACTTC.

This clonotype was detected ten times or more. The chain uses TRBV7-2 and TRBJ2-1; TRBD2 matches at 9 bases. The ends lost 1 base at V and 4 bases at J; junction bases unmatched: 2. The CDR3 totals 15 residues. Per the germline V gene, CDR1 is SGHTA and CDR2 is FQGNSA. The CDR3 coding sequence is TGTGCCAGCAGCTTAGAGGGACTAGCTTACAATGAGCAGTTCTTC. Its translation: CASSLEGLAYNEQFF.

The sample holds many counts of this clonotype. The chain has TRBV6-5 and TRBJ1-2, with D hard to call. CDR3 length: 13 amino acids. Germline CDR1 reads MNHEY; CDR2 reads SVGAGI. V was clipped by 0 bases and J by 8 bases, with 10 bases between them. The CDR3 loop is CASSYSDPGGYTF. As DNA, the CDR3 is TGTGCCAGCAGTTACTCGGACCCCGGGGGCTACACCTTC.

The sample holds many counts of this clonotype. V is TRBV2 and J is TRBJ2-1; D might be TRBD2 (5 bases). CDR3 length: 18 residues. Germline-derived CDR1 and CDR2 are SNHLY and FYNNEI. With 6 bases removed from V and 6 bases from J, the gap between germline ends came to 27 bases. In DNA form, the CDR3 reads TGTGCCAGCAGGGACGCGGTACACAGCGGCCCCACGCGCAATGAGCAGTTCTTC. Amino acid sequence: CASRDAVHSGPTRNEQFF.

This clonotype was seen at least ten times. The gene calls are TRBV30 and TRBJ2-7, with 9 bases aligning to TRBD1. CDR3 length: 13 amino acids. Germline V gene sequence: CDR1 GTSNPN, CDR2 SVGIG (reference sequence). V shed 6 bases, J shed 3 bases, and the junction held 6 bases outside the gene matches. CDR3 sequence: CACTGTGLYEQYF. DNA for the CDR3: TGTGCCTGTACCGGGACAGGGCTCTACGAGCAGTACTTC.

This clonotype occurred many times. V gene TRBV5-1 combines with J gene TRBJ2-6; 7 bases line up with TRBD1. Germline-derived CDR1 and CDR2 are SGHRS and YFSETQ. This CDR3 spans 16 amino acids. Trimming removed 4 bases from V and 3 bases from J; junction bases left unmatched: 7. The CDR3 coding sequence is TGCGCCAGCAGCAGAGAAGGGGGCCTTGGGGCCAACGTCCTGACTTTC. It is translated as CASSREGGLGANVLTF.

The chain has TRBV6-1 and TRBJ2-4; TRBD1 aligns across 7 bases. Germline CDR1 is MNHNS and CDR2 is SASEGT. V shed 6 bases and J 11 bases; nucleotides not matched to a gene: 13. The CDR3 runs 14 residues. The CDR3 DNA reads TGTGCCAGCAGGGGGACAGAAAGAAACCTCGTTCAGTACTTC. Translation: CASRGTERNLVQYF.

This clonotype was observed many times. V is TRBV28 and J is TRBJ1-1; possibly TRBD1 for D (5 bases). Trimming cost V 4 bases and J 4 bases, with 19 bases left between them. Germline V gene data show CDR1 as MDHEN and CDR2 as SYDVKM. This CDR3 is built from 16 residues. The CDR3 here is CASSSKGYLGSTEAFF. The CDR3 DNA reads as TGTGCCAGCAGTTCAAAGGGGTATCTGGGCAGCACTGAAGCTTTCTTT.

This clonotype was observed a few times. The genes are TRBV20-1 and TRBJ1-5; no definite D call. The V gene lost 4 bases and the J gene lost 4 bases, with 11 bases spanning the gap. Germline assignment: CDR1 DFQATT and CDR2 SNEGSKA (reference sequence). This CDR3 has 13 residues. The CDR3 is CSAIERNNQPQHF. Written as DNA, the CDR3 is TGCAGTGCTATTGAGAGGAATAATCAGCCCCAGCATTTT.

At least ten counts were recorded for this clonotype. The rearrangement links TRBV9 to TRBJ2-7; perhaps TRBD1 as D (6 bases). CDR1 and CDR2 (germline): SGDLS, YYNGEE. V was trimmed by 3 bases and J by 5 bases, leaving 15 bases between them. This CDR3 is built from 14 residues. This CDR3 is CASSAVGEGDEQYF. Here the CDR3 DNA reads TGTGCCAGCAGCGCCGTTGGCGAGGGGGACGAGCAGTACTTC.

There are many counts of this clonotype. CDR3 sequence reads: CASSLYSGSYNEQYF. CDR3 DNA sequence: TGTGCCAGCAGTTTATACTCCGGGTCGTATAACGAGCAGTACTTC. J is TRBJ2-7 and V is TRBV28; no clear D. V was trimmed by 1 base and J by 5 bases, leaving 15 bases between them. CDR3 length: 15 amino acids. CDR1 is MDHEN and CDR2 is SYDVKM in the germline V gene.

Concerning this clonotype itself: The junction differs from germline at one of its ends, possibly a read error. The V and J genes are TRBV7-9 and TRBJ2-2; possibly TRBD1 for D (5 bases). Germline V gene data show CDR1 as SEHNR and CDR2 as FQNEAQ (reference sequence). The CDR3 consists of 14 residues. The CDR3 region is CATQEMTVTAELFF. In DNA form, the CDR3 reads TGTGCCACCCAAGAAATGACAGTCACCGCGGAGCTGTTTTTT. The whole variable domain, remainder taken from reference TRBV7-9 and TRBJ2-2, is DTGVSQNPRHKITKRGQNVTFRCDPISEHNRLYWYRQTLGQGPEFLTYFQNEAQLEKSRLLSDRFSAERPKGSFSTLEIQRTEQGDSAMYLCATQEMTVTAELFFGEGSRLTVL.

The chain joins TRBV6-6 to TRBJ2-2; TRBD2 is a possible D gene (5 bases). In germline, CDR1 is MNHNY, CDR2 SVGAGI (reference sequence). CDR3 size: 15 residues. Trimming removed 0 bases from V and 6 bases from J, with 11 bases in between. The CDR3 region is CASSYSTGKAGELFF. CDR3 nucleotide sequence: TGTGCCAGCAGTTACTCGACGGGGAAGGCCGGGGAGCTGTTTTTT.

With regard to this clonotype: This may arise from a read error, as a much more abundant clone is one base away. The J gene is TRBJ2-5, the V gene TRBV2, with 7 bases that match TRBD2. V lost 0 bases to trimming and J lost 13 bases; unmatched junction nucleotides: 8. CDR1 and CDR2 (germline): SNHLY, FYNNEI. This CDR3 has 13 residues. CDR3 DNA sequence: TGTGCCAGCAGTGAAGCGCTGAGACTAGCTCGGTACTTC. Translation: CASSEALRLARYF. The variable domain in full, completed from reference TRBV2 and TRBJ2-5, reads EPEVTQTPSHQVTQMGQEVILRCVPISNHLYFYWYRQILGQKVEFLVSFYNNEISEKSEIFDDQFSVERPDGSNFTLKIRSTKLEDSAMYFCASSEALRLARYFGPGTRLLVL.

The CDR3 bases are TGCAGTGCTATCGGAGGGGCCGGGGCTGAGACCCAGTACTTC. This codes for CSAIGGAGAETQYF. V usage is TRBV20-1 and J usage is TRBJ2-5; tentatively, D is TRBD2 (6 bases). The CDR3 runs to 14 residues. V lost 4 bases and J 5 bases, leaving 17 bases between the germline ends. Germline V lookup: CDR1 DFQATT, CDR2 SNEGSKA (reference sequence).

This clonotype has at least ten counts. The DNA for the CDR3 is TGTGCCAGCAGTCTTCGGACAGGCAACTATGGCTACACCTTC. Translated, it gives CASSLRTGNYGYTF. The rearrangement joins TRBV6-1 to TRBJ1-2; 7 bases are a match to TRBD1. The CDR3 loop spans 14 amino acids. Looked up from germline, CDR1 is MNHNS and CDR2 is SASEGT. Germline trimming cut 5 bases from V and 2 bases from J; bases unmatched to any gene: 5.